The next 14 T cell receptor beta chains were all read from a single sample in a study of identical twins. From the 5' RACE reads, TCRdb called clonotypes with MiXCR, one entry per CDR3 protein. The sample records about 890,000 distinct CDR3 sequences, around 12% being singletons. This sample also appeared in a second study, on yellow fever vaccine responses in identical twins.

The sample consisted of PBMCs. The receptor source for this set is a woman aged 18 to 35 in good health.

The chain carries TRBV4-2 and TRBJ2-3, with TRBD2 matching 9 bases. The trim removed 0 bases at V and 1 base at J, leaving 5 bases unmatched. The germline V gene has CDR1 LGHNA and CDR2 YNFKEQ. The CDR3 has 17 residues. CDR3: CASSQDSKRGGTDTQYF. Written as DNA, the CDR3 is TGTGCCAGCAGCCAAGATAGTAAGCGGGGGGGCACAGATACGCAGTATTTT.

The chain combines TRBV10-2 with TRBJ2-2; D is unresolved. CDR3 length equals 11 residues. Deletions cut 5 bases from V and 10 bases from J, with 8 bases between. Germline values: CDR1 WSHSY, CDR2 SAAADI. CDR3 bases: TGCGCCAGCAGTTCCATGGCGGAGCTGTTTTTT. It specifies CASSSMAELFF.

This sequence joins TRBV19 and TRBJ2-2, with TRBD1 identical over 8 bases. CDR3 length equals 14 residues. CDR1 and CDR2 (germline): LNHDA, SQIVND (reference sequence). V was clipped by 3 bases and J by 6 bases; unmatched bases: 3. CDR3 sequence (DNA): TGTGCCAGTAGTATCTCAGGGGGCTCCGGGGAGCTGTTTTTT. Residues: CASSISGGSGELFF.

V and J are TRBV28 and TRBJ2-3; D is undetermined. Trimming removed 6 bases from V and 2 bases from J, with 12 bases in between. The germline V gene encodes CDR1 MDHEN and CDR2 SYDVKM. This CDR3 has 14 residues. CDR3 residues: CASSPDGITDTQYF. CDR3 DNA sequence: TGTGCCAGCAGCCCGGACGGAATCACAGATACGCAGTATTTT.

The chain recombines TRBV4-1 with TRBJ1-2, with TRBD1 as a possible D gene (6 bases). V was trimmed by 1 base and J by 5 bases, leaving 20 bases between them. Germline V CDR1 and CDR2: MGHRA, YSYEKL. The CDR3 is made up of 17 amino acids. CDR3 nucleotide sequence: TGCGCCAGCAGCCAAGGTAACCGGGACAAGATACGATATGGCTACACCTTC. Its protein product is CASSQGNRDKIRYGYTF.

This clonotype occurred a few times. The CDR3 reads CASSFREGRETQYF. The CDR3 DNA reads TGTGCCAGCAGTTTTCGGGAGGGGAGGGAGACCCAGTACTTC. V gene TRBV28 combines with J gene TRBJ2-5; TRBD2 aligns across 8 bases. Germline V CDR1 and CDR2: MDHEN, SYDVKM. V lost 3 bases and J lost 5; bases outside the gene matches: 5. There are 14 residues in the CDR3.

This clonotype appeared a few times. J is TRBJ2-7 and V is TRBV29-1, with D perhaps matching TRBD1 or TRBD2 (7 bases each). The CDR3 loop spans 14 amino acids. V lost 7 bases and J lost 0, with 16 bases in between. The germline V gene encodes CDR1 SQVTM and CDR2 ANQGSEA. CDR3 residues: CSGGGGLSSYEQYF. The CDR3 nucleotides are TGCAGCGGGGGAGGGGGCCTAAGCTCCTACGAGCAGTACTTC.

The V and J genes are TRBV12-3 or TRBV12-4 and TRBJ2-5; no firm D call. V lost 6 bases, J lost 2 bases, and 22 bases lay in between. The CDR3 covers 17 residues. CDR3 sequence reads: CASSPHVGSTRQETQYF. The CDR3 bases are TGTGCCAGCAGCCCCCACGTCGGGTCAACGCGTCAAGAGACCCAGTACTTC.

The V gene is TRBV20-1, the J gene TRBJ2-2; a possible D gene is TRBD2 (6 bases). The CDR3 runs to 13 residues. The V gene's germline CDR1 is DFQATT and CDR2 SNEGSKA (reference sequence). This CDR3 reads CSGTSLSTGELFF. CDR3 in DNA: TGCAGCGGGACTTCCTTAAGTACCGGGGAGCTGTTTTTT.

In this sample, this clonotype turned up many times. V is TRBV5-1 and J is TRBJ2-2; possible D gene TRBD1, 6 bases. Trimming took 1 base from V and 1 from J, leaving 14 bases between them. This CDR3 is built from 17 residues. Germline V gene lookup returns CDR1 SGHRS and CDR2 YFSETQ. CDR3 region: CASSLFGQFLNTGELFF. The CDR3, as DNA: TGCGCCAGCAGCTTGTTCGGACAGTTTTTGAACACCGGGGAGCTGTTTTTT.

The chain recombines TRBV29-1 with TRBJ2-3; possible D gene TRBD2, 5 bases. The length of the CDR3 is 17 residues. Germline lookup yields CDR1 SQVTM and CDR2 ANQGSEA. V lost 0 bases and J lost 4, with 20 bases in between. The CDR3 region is CSVEDGRGPTPPDTQYF. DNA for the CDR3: TGCAGCGTTGAAGACGGCCGGGGTCCCACCCCCCCAGATACGCAGTATTTT.

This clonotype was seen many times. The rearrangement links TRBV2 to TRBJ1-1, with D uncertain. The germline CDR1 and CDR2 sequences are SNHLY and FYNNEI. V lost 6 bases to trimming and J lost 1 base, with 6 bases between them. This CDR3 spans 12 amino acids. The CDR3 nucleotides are TGTGCCAGCAGGACGGAGAACACTGAAGCTTTCTTT. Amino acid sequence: CASRTENTEAFF.

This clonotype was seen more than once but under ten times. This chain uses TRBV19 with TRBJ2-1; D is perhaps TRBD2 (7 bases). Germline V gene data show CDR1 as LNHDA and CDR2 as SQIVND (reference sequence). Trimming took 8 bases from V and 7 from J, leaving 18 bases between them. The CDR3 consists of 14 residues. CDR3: CASGRGIGQNEQFF. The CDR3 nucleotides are TGTGCCAGTGGGCGGGGGATTGGACAGAATGAGCAGTTCTTC.

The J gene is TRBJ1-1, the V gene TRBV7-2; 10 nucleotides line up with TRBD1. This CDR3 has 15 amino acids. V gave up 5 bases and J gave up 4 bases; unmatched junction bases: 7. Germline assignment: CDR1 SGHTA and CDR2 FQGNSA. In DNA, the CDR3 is TGTGCCAGCAGCCCGCGGGGACAGGGGATCACTGAAGCTTTCTTT. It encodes CASSPRGQGITEAFF. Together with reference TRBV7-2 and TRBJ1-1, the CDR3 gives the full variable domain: GAGVSQSPSNKVTEKGKDVELRCDPISGHTALYWYRQSLGQGLEFLIYFQGNSAPDKSGLPSDRFSAERTGGSVSTLTIQRTQQEDSAVYLCASSPRGQGITEAFFGQGTRLTVV.